These T cell receptor beta chains were read from a single sample in a study of glioma-infiltrating T cells after dendritic cell vaccination. Sequenced by immunoSEQ multiplex PCR; TCRdb stores in-frame clones only, minus some. Counted here are 90,000 to 100,000 clones, approximately 81% occurring once; the ten biggest clones make up about 6.5%. The input for sequencing was blood, taken before dendritic cell vaccination. Receptor source: a human donor with glioblastoma. Each CDR3 is given with its conserved first and last residue.

j_call: TRBJ2-3; v_call: TRBV10-2; cdr3_aa: CASRGADTQYF
j_call: TRBJ1-1; v_call: TRBV10-3; cdr3_aa: CAISERGWATEAFF
j_call: TRBJ1-4; v_call: TRBV5-1; cdr3_aa: CASSRVGGPANEKLFF
j_call: TRBJ2-2; v_call: TRBV19; cdr3_aa: CASRSSGRATGELFF
j_call: TRBJ2-3; v_call: TRBV6-5; cdr3_aa: CASSYVAGHTDTQYF
j_call: TRBJ1-2; v_call: TRBV11-2; cdr3_aa: CASSPPTGEDGYTF
j_call: TRBJ2-7; v_call: TRBV30; cdr3_aa: CAWGRGENEQYF
j_call: TRBJ1-3; v_call: TRBV5-1; cdr3_aa: CASSPGSLSSGNTIYF
j_call: TRBJ2-3; v_call: TRBV6-1; cdr3_aa: CASRLGGLSTDTQYF
j_call: TRBJ2-3; v_call: TRBV5-6; cdr3_aa: CASSIKRLWTDTQYF
j_call: TRBJ2-7; v_call: TRBV27; cdr3_aa: CASSLGRTYEQYF
j_call: TRBJ1-2; v_call: TRBV11-2; cdr3_aa: CASSRTGDYGYTF
j_call: TRBJ2-5; v_call: TRBV2; cdr3_aa: CASLPDQETQYF
j_call: TRBJ1-2; v_call: TRBV28; cdr3_aa: CASSSPAVTGDGYTF
j_call: TRBJ1-1; v_call: TRBV2; cdr3_aa: CASNKQGLDTEAFF
j_call: TRBJ1-2; v_call: TRBV9; cdr3_aa: CASSVRDRLLYGYTF
j_call: TRBJ2-3; v_call: TRBV28; cdr3_aa: CASSQSGRASDTQYF
j_call: TRBJ2-7; v_call: TRBV27; cdr3_aa: CASSTDRVRTYEQYF
j_call: TRBJ1-2; v_call: TRBV5-4; cdr3_aa: CASSAQDNYGYTF
j_call: TRBJ2-7; v_call: TRBV18; cdr3_aa: CASSPGSSTYEQYF
j_call: TRBJ2-2; v_call: TRBV29-1; cdr3_aa: CSVEGNGGTGELFF
j_call: TRBJ2-2; v_call: TRBV27; cdr3_aa: CASSSYRGLNTGELFF
j_call: TRBJ2-5; v_call: TRBV18; cdr3_aa: CASSPRTGMETQYF
j_call: TRBJ1-5; v_call: TRBV2; cdr3_aa: CASREQGYSNQPQHF
j_call: TRBJ2-7; v_call: TRBV7-3; cdr3_aa: CASSSGSGYEQYF
j_call: TRBJ2-3; v_call: TRBV5-1; cdr3_aa: CASSLVGRGLDTQYF
j_call: TRBJ2-3; v_call: TRBV7-6; cdr3_aa: CASSLGPGADTQYF
j_call: TRBJ1-1; v_call: TRBV4-1; cdr3_aa: CASSQGPILGGTEAFF
j_call: TRBJ2-5; v_call: TRBV7-3; cdr3_aa: CASSLTGLQETQYF
j_call: TRBJ2-3; v_call: TRBV5-1; cdr3_aa: CASSLDSGGAGDTQYF
j_call: TRBJ2-7; v_call: TRBV9; cdr3_aa: CASSSTGLADGSSYEQYF
j_call: TRBJ1-1; v_call: TRBV27; cdr3_aa: CASSFSGTGFEAFF
j_call: TRBJ2-1; v_call: TRBV15; cdr3_aa: CATSRGPVYNEQFF